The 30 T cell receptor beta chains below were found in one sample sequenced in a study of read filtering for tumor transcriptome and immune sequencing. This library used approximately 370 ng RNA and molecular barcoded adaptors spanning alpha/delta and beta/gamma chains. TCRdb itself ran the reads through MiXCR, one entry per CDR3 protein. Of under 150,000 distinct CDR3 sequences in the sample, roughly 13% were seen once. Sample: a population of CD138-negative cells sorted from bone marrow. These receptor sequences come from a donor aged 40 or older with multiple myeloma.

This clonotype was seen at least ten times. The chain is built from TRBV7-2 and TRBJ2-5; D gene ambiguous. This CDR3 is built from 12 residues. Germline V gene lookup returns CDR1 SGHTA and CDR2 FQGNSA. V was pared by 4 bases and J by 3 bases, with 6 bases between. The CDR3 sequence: CASSSLKETQYF. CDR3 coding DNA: TGTGCCAGCAGCTCGTTGAAAGAGACCCAGTACTTC.

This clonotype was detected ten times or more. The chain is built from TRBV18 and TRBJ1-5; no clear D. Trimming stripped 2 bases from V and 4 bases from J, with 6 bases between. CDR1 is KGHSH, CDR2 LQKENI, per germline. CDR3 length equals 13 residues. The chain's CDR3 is CASSPNGNQPQHF. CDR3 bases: TGTGCCAGCTCACCAAACGGGAATCAGCCCCAGCATTTT. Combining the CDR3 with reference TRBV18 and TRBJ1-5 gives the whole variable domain NAGVMQNPRHLVRRRGQEARLRCSPMKGHSHVYWYRQLPEEGLKFMVYLQKENIIDESGMPKERFSAEFPKEGPSILRIQQVVRGDSAAYFCASSPNGNQPQHFGDGTRLSIL.

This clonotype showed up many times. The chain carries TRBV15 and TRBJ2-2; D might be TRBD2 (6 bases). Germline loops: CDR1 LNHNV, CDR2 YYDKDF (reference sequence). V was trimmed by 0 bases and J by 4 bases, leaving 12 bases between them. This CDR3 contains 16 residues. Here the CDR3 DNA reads TGTGCCACCAGCAGAGATTCCGGGACTCGCACCGGGGAGCTGTTTTTT. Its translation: CATSRDSGTRTGELFF.

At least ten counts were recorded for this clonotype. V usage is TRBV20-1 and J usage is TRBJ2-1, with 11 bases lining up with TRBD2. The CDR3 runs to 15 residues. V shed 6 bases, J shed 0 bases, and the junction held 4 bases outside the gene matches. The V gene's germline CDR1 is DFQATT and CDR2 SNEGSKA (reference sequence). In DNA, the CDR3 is TGCAGTGCCAAGGGACTAGCGGTCTCCTACAATGAGCAGTTCTTC. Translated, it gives CSAKGLAVSYNEQFF.

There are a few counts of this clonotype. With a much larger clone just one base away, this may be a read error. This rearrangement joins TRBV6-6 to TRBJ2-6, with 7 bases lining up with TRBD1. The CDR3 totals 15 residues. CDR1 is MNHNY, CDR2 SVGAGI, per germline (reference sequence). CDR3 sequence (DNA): TGTGCCAGCAGCCCCGACAGGGCTGGGGCCAACGTCCAGACTTTC. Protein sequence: CASSPDRAGANVQTF.

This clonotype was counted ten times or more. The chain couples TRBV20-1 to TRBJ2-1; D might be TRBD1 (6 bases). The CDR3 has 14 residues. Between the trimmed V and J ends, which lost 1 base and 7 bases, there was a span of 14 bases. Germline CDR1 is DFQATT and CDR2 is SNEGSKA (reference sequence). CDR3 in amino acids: CSARGGTMDNEQFF. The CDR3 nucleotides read TGCAGTGCTAGAGGAGGGACAATGGATAATGAGCAGTTCTTC.

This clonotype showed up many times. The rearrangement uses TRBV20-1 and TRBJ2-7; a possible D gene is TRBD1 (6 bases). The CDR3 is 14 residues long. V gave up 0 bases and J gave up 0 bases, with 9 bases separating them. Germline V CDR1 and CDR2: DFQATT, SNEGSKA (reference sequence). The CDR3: CSARDGQFSYEQYF. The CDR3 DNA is TGCAGTGCTAGAGATGGACAGTTCTCCTACGAGCAGTACTTC.

CDR3 in DNA: TGCAGTGCTAGCGAGGACATCACCGGGGAGCTGTTTTTT. Its translation is CSASEDITGELFF. The chain carries TRBV20-1 and TRBJ2-2; maybe TRBD1 (5 bases). Germline assignment: CDR1 DFQATT and CDR2 SNEGSKA (reference sequence). Trimming cost V 3 bases and J 4 bases, with 9 bases left between them. The CDR3 runs 13 residues.

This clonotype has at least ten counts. This CDR3 is CASSKEAVSSYEQYF. The CDR3 DNA is TGTGCCAGCAGTAAGGAAGCGGTGAGCTCCTACGAGCAGTACTTC. The rearrangement uses TRBV7-9 and TRBJ2-7; D possibly corresponds to TRBD2 (5 bases). CDR3 length equals 15 residues. The germline CDR1 and CDR2 sequences are SEHNR and FQNEAQ (reference sequence). Trimming shortened V by 6 bases and J by 0 bases, and 15 bases separated the two germline ends. The whole variable domain, filled in from reference TRBV7-9 and TRBJ2-7, reads DTGVSQNPRHKITKRGQNVTFRCDPISEHNRLYWYRQTLGQGPEFLTYFQNEAQLEKSRLLSDRFSAERPKGSFSTLEIQRTEQGDSAMYLCASSKEAVSSYEQYFGPGTRLTVT.

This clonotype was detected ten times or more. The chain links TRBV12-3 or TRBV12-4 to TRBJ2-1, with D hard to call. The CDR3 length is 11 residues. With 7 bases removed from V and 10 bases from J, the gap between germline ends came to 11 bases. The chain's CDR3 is CASTHASEQFF. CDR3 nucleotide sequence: TGTGCCAGCACCCATGCAAGCGAGCAGTTCTTC.

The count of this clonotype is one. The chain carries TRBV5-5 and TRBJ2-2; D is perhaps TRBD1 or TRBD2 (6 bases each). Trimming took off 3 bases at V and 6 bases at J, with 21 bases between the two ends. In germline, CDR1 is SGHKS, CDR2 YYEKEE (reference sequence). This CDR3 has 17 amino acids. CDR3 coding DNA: TGTGCCAGCAGCTCGGGAGAGGACAGCCTTCTTTCCGGGGAGCTGTTTTTT. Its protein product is CASSSGEDSLLSGELFF.

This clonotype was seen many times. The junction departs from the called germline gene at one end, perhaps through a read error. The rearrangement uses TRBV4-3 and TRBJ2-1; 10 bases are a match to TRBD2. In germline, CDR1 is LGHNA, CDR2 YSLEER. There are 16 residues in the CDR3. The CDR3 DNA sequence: TGCGCTAGCAGCCAAGATCTCAGCGGGAGGGGTCATGAGCAGTTCTTC. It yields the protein CASSQDLSGRGHEQFF.

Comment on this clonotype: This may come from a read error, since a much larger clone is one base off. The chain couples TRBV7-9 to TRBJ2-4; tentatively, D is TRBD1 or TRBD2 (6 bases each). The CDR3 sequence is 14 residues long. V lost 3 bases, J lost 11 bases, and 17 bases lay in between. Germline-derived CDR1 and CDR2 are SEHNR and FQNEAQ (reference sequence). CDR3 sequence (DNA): TGTGCCAGCAGCTTGGAGGGGGGCTGGGACGTTCAGTACTTC. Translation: CASSLEGGWDVQYF.

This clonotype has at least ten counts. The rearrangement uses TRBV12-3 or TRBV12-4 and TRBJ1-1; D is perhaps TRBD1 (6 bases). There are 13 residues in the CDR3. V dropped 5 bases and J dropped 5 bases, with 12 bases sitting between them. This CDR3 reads CASSQQGQTEAFF. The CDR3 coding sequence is TGTGCCAGCAGTCAACAGGGTCAGACTGAAGCTTTCTTT.

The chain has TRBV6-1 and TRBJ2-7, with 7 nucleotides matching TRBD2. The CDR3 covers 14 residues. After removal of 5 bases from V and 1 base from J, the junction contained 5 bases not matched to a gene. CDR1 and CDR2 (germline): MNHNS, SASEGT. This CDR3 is CASSSRLASYEQYF. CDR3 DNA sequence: TGTGCCAGCAGTTCGAGACTAGCTTCCTACGAGCAGTACTTC.

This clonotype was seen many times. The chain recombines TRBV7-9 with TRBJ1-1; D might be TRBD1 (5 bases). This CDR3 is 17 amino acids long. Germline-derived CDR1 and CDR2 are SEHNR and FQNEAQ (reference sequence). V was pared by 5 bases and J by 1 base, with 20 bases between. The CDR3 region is CASSPRAGIRENTEAFF. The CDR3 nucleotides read TGTGCCAGCAGCCCTCGGGCAGGGATAAGAGAGAACACTGAAGCTTTCTTT.

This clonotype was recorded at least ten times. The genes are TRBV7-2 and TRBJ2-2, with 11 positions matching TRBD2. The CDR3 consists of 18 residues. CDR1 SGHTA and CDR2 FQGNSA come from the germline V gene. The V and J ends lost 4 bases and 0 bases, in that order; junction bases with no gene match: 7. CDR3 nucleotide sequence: TGTGCCAGCAGCTCCATCTCTAGCGGGAGGACGAACACCGGGGAGCTGTTTTTT. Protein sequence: CASSSISSGRTNTGELFF.

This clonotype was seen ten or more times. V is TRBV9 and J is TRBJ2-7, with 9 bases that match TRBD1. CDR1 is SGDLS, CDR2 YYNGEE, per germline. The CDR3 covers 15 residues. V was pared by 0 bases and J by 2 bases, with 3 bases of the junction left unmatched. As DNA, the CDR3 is TGTGCCAGCAGCGTAGGGGGGACAGGGACCTACGAGCAGTACTTC. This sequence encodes CASSVGGTGTYEQYF.

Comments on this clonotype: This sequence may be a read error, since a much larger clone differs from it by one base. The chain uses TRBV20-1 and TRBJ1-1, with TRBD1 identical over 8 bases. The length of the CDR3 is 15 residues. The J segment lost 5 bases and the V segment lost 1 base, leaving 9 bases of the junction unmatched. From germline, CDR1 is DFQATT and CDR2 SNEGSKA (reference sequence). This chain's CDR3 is CSARGVGQGHTEAFF. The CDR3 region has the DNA TGCAGTGCTAGAGGGGTAGGACAGGGTCATACTGAAGCTTTCTTT.

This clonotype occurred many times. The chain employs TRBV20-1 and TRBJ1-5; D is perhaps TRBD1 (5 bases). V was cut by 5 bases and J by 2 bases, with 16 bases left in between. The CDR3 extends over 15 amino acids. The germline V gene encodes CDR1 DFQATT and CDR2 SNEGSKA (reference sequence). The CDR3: CSAFPVREGNQPQHF. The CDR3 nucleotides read TGCAGTGCTTTTCCCGTCAGGGAGGGCAATCAGCCCCAGCATTTT.

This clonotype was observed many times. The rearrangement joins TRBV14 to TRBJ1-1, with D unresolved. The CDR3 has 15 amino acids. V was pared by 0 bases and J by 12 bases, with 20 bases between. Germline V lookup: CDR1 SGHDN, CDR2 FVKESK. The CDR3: CASSQDLGGGASTFF. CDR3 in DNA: TGTGCCAGCAGCCAAGATTTGGGAGGAGGAGCGAGCACTTTCTTT.

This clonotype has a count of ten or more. The CDR3 sequence: CATSAGLDTQYF. The CDR3 nucleotides read TGTGCCACCTCAGCTGGTTTGGATACGCAGTATTTT. The chain has TRBV24-1 and TRBJ2-3; D is uncertain. V lost 9 bases and J 6 bases, leaving 12 bases between the germline ends. Per germline, CDR1 KGHDR and CDR2 SFDVKD. The length of the CDR3 is 12 residues.

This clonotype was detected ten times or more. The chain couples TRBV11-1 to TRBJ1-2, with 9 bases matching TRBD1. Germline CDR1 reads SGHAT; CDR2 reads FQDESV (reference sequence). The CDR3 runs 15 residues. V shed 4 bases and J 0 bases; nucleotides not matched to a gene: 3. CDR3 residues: CASSSGQGPNYGYTF. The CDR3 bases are TGTGCCAGCAGCTCGGGACAGGGCCCTAACTATGGCTACACCTTC.

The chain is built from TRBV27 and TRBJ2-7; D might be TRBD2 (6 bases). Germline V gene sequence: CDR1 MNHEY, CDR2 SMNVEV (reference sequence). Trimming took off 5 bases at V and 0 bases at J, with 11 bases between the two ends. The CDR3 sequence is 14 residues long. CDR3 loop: CASSRVRGSYEQYF. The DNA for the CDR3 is TGTGCCAGCAGTAGAGTGCGGGGCTCCTACGAGCAGTACTTC.

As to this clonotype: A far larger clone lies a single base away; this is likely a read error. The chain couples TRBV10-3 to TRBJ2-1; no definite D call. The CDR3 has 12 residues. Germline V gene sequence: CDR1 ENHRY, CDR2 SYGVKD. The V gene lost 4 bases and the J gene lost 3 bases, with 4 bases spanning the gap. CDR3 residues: CAISADYNEQFF. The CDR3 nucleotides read TGTGCCATCAGTGCCGACTACAATGAGCAGTTCTTC.

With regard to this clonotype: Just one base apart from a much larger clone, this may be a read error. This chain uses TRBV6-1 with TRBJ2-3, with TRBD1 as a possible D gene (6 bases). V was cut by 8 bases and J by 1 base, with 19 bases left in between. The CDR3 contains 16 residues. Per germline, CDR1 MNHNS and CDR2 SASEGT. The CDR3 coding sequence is TGTGCCAGCGGTGGAGGCAGGGGATTCGGCACAGATACGCAGTATTTT. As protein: CASGGGRGFGTDTQYF.

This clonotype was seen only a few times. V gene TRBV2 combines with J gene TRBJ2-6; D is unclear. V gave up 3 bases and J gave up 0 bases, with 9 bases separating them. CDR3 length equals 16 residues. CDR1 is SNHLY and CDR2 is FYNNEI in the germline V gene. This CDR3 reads CASSDTTGSGANVLTF. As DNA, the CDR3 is TGTGCCAGCAGTGACACGACGGGCTCTGGGGCCAACGTCCTGACTTTC.

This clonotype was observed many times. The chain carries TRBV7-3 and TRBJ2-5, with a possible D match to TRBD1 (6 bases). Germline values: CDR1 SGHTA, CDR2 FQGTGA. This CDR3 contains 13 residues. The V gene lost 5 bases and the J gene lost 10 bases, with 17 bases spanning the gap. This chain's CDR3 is CASSPTGKEDQYF. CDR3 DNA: TGTGCCAGCAGCCCAACAGGGAAAGAAGACCAGTACTTC. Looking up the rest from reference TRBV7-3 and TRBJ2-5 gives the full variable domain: GAGVSQTPSNKVTEKGKYVELRCDPISGHTALYWYRQSLGQGPEFLIYFQGTGAADDSGLPNDRFFAVRPEGSVSTLKIQRTERGDSAVYLCASSPTGKEDQYFGPGTRLLVL.

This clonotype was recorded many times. For the CDR3, the DNA is TGCAGTGCTAGAGATTATGGGGAGCGGTCCCACTTAACCTACAATGAGCAGTTCTTC. Amino acid sequence: CSARDYGERSHLTYNEQFF. This chain uses TRBV20-1 with TRBJ2-1; tentatively, D is TRBD2 (5 bases). Trimming cost V 0 bases and J 2 bases, with 23 bases left between them. The germline gives CDR1 DFQATT, CDR2 SNEGSKA (reference sequence). The CDR3 totals 19 residues.

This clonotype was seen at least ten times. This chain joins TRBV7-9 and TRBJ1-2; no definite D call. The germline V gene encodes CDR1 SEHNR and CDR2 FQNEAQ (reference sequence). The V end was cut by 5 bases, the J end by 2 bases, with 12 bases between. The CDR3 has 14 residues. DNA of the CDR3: TGTGCCAGCAGCCCAAGACCCGTAAACTATGGCTACACCTTC. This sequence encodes CASSPRPVNYGYTF. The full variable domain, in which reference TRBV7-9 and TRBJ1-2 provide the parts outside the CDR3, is DTGVSQNPRHKITKRGQNVTFRCDPISEHNRLYWYRQTLGQGPEFLTYFQNEAQLEKSRLLSDRFSAERPKGSFSTLEIQRTEQGDSAMYLCASSPRPVNYGYTFGSGTRLTVV.